This TCR beta chain was observed in a study of early T cells in non-severe SARS-CoV-2 infection. In the study overall: Chains stayed unpaired after sequencing of bulk RNA from unsorted whole blood. Study conclusions and caveats: VDJdb-based annotation leaned toward anti-spike CD8 responses and missed private and CD4 specificities.

The V and J ends lost 6 bases and 3 bases, in that order; junction bases with no gene match: 3. Germline V gene data show CDR1 as SQVTM and CDR2 as ANQGSEA. The CDR3 spans 12 residues. This clonotype was counted many times. Its target is not known. Attached unique molecular identifiers marked individual cDNA molecules. TCRdb reanalysed the 5' RACE reads using MiXCR and keeps one entry per CDR3 protein. Of about 49,000 distinct CDR3 sequences detected, about 4.1% appear once; the ten largest clones hold around 6%. The sequenced sample was whole blood. The V call is TRBV29-1, the J call TRBJ1-2, with 8 bases matching TRBD1. The clonotype comes from an adult who was a healthcare worker with PCR-confirmed SARS-CoV-2 infection or an uninfected control (not recorded which). CDR3 in amino acids: CSVDREDYGYTF. CDR3 DNA sequence: TGCAGCGTGGACAGGGAGGACTATGGCTACACCTTC.